A selection of T cell receptor beta chains follows, all from one sample in a study of shared clonotypes between healthy human individuals. Measured with immunoSEQ multiplex PCR; TCRdb has only the in-frame clones, and not every one. The sample includes about 2,200,000 clones, around 93% of them seen just once. Sequencing was carried out using naive CD8+ T cells from PBMCs. The receptor set was obtained from a young man in good health. Some clones in this sample may be carry-over from other donors' samples. The CDR3 runs from the conserved cysteine through the conserved F or W. The D gene is left open where the match is weak. Part of the rows lack a size; the others show once, few, many or a class for expanded clones.

d_call clone_size j_call v_call cdr3_nt cdr3_aa
NA NA TRBJ1-3 TRBV6-1 TGTGCCAGCACCACCTCTGGAAACACCATATATTTT CASTTSGNTIYF
NA NA TRBJ1-1 TRBV28 TGTGCCAGCAGTTTGGTAGGGGAGGGAATGAACACTGAAGCTTTCTTT CASSLVGEGMNTEAFF
NA NA TRBJ2-7 TRBV28 TGTGCCAGCTGTGGGACAACCTACTACGAGCAGTACTTC CASCGTTYYEQYF
NA once TRBJ1-1 TRBV21-1 TGTGCCAGCAGCAAAGTTTGGGTTGGAAGGACGGGGACTGAAGCTTTCTTT CASSKVWVGRTGTEAFF
NA NA TRBJ1-2 TRBV28 TGTGCCAGCACCATAGACAGGTTGGGCGGCTACACCTTC CASTIDRLGGYTF
NA once TRBJ2-5 TRBV11-2 TGTGCCAGCAGCTTAGAGTGGGAAGAGACCCAGTACTTC CASSLEWEETQYF
NA NA TRBJ1-3 TRBV27 TGTGCCAGCAGTTCAGGGACACCCTACCTCGGAAACACCATATATTTT CASSSGTPYLGNTIYF
NA NA TRBJ2-7 TRBV9 TGTGCCAGCAGCGTAGATGGACACGAGCAGTACTTC CASSVDGHEQYF
TRBD2 NA TRBJ2-2 TRBV13 TGTGCCAGCAGCTTAGGCACTAGCGGGAGCACCGGGGAGCTGTTTTTT CASSLGTSGSTGELFF
TRBD1 few TRBJ1-1 TRBV9 TGTGCCAGCAGCCCTACCGGGACAGGGAGGACTGAAGCTTTCTTT CASSPTGTGRTEAFF
NA NA TRBJ2-1 TRBV30 TGTGCCTGGAAGTACAGACGAACGTACAATGAGCAGTTCTTC CAWKYRRTYNEQFF
NA NA TRBJ1-5 TRBV6-1 TGTGCCAGCAGGACAGACAGCTATAGCAATCAGCCCCAGCATTTT CASRTDSYSNQPQHF
NA NA TRBJ2-7 TRBV11-2 TGTGCCAGCAGCTGGGCCTACGAGCAGTACTTC CASSWAYEQYF
NA NA TRBJ2-6 TRBV27 TGTGCCAGCAGTTCGTACGAGTCCTCTGGGGCCAACGTCCTGACTTTC CASSSYESSGANVLTF